A single sample is the source of the 29 T cell receptor beta chains below, sequenced in a study of shared clonotypes between healthy human individuals. Using immunoSEQ multiplex PCR, the repertoire was profiled, and TCRdb retains in-frame clones only, with some absent. The sample gives over a million clones, around 75% of which show up once; approximately 1.5% is in the top ten. The sample was memory CD4+ T cells sorted from blood. This sample's subset: CD45RA-negative fraction. These receptors all come from a man in his late teens or twenties in good health.

In this sample, this clone turned up once. The chain couples TRBV7-9 to TRBJ2-1; possibly TRBD1 or TRBD2 for D (10 bases each). CDR3 length: 19 residues. V dropped 3 bases and J dropped 8 bases, with 29 bases sitting between them. Germline CDR1 SEHNR, CDR2 FQNEAQ (reference sequence). CDR3 sequence: CASSLGTGVVAGGGDEQFF. The DNA for the CDR3 is TGTGCCAGCAGCTTGGGGACAGGGGTCGTAGCGGGAGGAGGCGATGAGCAGTTCTTC.

The chain has TRBV29-1 and TRBJ2-1, with 8 bases lining up with TRBD2. Germline CDR1 is SQVTM and CDR2 is ANQGSEA. The CDR3 extends over 17 amino acids. Trimming at V came to 3 bases and at J to 7 bases, leaving 17 bases not matched to a gene. This CDR3 is CSVDTAGGPFYRNEQFF. CDR3 coding DNA: TGCAGCGTTGATACGGCGGGGGGACCCTTTTACCGTAATGAGCAGTTCTTC.

The chain carries TRBV19 and TRBJ2-5, with 7 bases matching TRBD2. The ends lost 5 bases at V and 2 bases at J; junction bases unmatched: 8. The length of the CDR3 is 15 residues. CDR1 is LNHDA and CDR2 is SQIVND in the germline V gene (reference sequence). In DNA form, the CDR3 reads TGTGCCAGTAGTGTTGAGCGGGGCTCACAAGAGACCCAGTACTTC. This gives the protein CASSVERGSQETQYF. Full variable domain (missing parts from reference TRBV19 and TRBJ2-5): DGGITQSPKYLFRKEGQNVTLSCEQNLNHDAMYWYRQDPGQGLRLIYYSQIVNDFQKGDIAEGYSVSREKKESFPLTVTSAQKNPTAFYLCASSVERGSQETQYFGPGTRLLVL.

The gene calls are TRBV14 and TRBJ1-2; weak D call: TRBD1 (6 bases). V lost 4 bases and J 2 bases, leaving 8 bases between the germline ends. The germline CDR1 and CDR2 sequences are SGHDN and FVKESK. The CDR3 contains 13 residues. The CDR3 DNA reads TGTGCCAGCAGCCTAGGACAGAACTATGGCTACACCTTC. Its protein is CASSLGQNYGYTF.

This clone was detected many times. The same CDR3 arises from other DNA sequences in this sample as well. The CDR3 nucleotides are TGCGCCAGCAGCCGAGAAGGCAATCAGCCCCAGCATTTT. Translating gives CASSREGNQPQHF. This chain uses TRBV4-1 with TRBJ1-5; no clear D. The CDR3 is 13 residues long. Trimming stripped 4 bases from V and 2 bases from J, with 6 bases between. The germline CDR1 and CDR2 sequences are MGHRA and YSYEKL.

The rearrangement uses TRBV7-9 and TRBJ1-6, with D unclear. Germline values: CDR1 SEHNR, CDR2 FQNEAQ (reference sequence). V was trimmed by 3 bases and J by 8 bases, leaving 5 bases between them. CDR3 length: 12 amino acids. CDR3 amino acids: CASSFDYSPLHF. The CDR3 region has the DNA TGTGCCAGCAGCTTCGACTATTCACCCCTCCACTTT.

The V gene is TRBV5-1, the J gene TRBJ1-1; D uncertain. Between the trimmed V and J ends, which lost 5 bases and 5 bases, there was a span of 13 bases. Per the germline V gene, CDR1 is SGHRS and CDR2 is YFSETQ. CDR3 length: 13 residues. The chain's CDR3 is CASSARYETEAFF. The DNA for the CDR3 is TGCGCCAGCAGTGCCAGATACGAGACTGAAGCTTTCTTT.

The V and J genes are TRBV18 and TRBJ2-7, with a tentative D call TRBD2 (7 bases). The CDR3 consists of 15 residues. The germline V gene has CDR1 KGHSH and CDR2 LQKENI. Trimming stripped 0 bases from V and 6 bases from J, with 15 bases between. The CDR3 protein is CASSPPSRGGGEQYF. The CDR3 bases are TGTGCCAGCTCACCACCGTCCAGGGGAGGGGGCGAGCAGTACTTC.

CDR3 nucleotides: TGCAGCGTTGAACGACGACTAGCGGGAGTCCACGAGCAGTACTTC. Translated, it gives CSVERRLAGVHEQYF. The chain combines TRBV29-1 with TRBJ2-7, with 12 bases fitting TRBD2. Germline-derived CDR1 and CDR2 are SQVTM and ANQGSEA. The V gene end was trimmed by 2 bases and the J gene end by 5 bases; junction bases not matched to a gene: 7. The CDR3 extends over 15 amino acids.

This chain links TRBV30 with TRBJ1-2, with D perhaps matching TRBD1 (5 bases). Trimming took 3 bases from V and 5 from J, leaving 13 bases between them. This CDR3 region has 13 residues. Per the germline V gene, CDR1 is GTSNPN and CDR2 is SVGIG (reference sequence). CDR3 in amino acids: CAWSPGGVYGYTF. As DNA, the CDR3 is TGTGCCTGGAGCCCCGGGGGGGTTTATGGCTACACCTTC.

This chain joins TRBV7-2 and TRBJ1-2, with a possible D match to TRBD1 (6 bases). CDR3 length equals 14 residues. Germline V lookup: CDR1 SGHTA, CDR2 FQGNSA. The V gene lost 1 base and the J gene lost 5 bases, with 11 bases spanning the gap. The CDR3 region is CASSLETGFYGYTF. CDR3 bases: TGTGCCAGCAGCTTAGAGACAGGCTTTTATGGCTACACCTTC.

This clone was picked up many times. The rearrangement uses TRBV9 and TRBJ2-7, with D perhaps matching TRBD2 (6 bases). Trimming stripped 4 bases from V and 5 bases from J, with 22 bases between. Germline V CDR1 and CDR2: SGDLS, YYNGEE. CDR3 length: 16 amino acids. The CDR3 DNA is TGTGCCAGCAGCCCCACTGTGGCTAGCGCGAAAGACGAGCAGTACTTC. It codes for CASSPTVASAKDEQYF.

The V and J genes are TRBV5-1 and TRBJ2-2, with TRBD1 matching over 9 bases. From germline, CDR1 is SGHRS and CDR2 YFSETQ. The CDR3 spans 15 residues. V gave up 4 bases and J gave up 4 bases; unmatched junction bases: 5. CDR3 bases: TGCGCCAGCAGCCCGGGACAGGGAGGCACCGGGGAGCTGTTTTTT. Translated, it gives CASSPGQGGTGELFF.

The chain links TRBV9 to TRBJ2-3, with TRBD1 identical over 12 bases. Germline assignment: CDR1 SGDLS and CDR2 YYNGEE. The CDR3 spans 16 residues. J lost 4 bases, V lost 3 bases, and 6 bases had no gene match. CDR3 protein: CASSGTGTGGADTQYF. The CDR3 bases are TGTGCCAGCAGCGGAACCGGGACAGGGGGCGCAGATACGCAGTATTTT.

The chain joins TRBV5-6 to TRBJ2-2; 10 bases are shared with TRBD2. The CDR3 contains 16 residues. In germline, CDR1 is SGHDT, CDR2 YYEEEE. The V gene end was trimmed by 2 bases and the J gene end by 1 base; junction bases not matched to a gene: 2. CDR3 DNA: TGTGCCAGCAGCTTAGCTAGCGGGGGGAACACCGGGGAGCTGTTTTTT. Translated, it gives CASSLASGGNTGELFF.

This chain joins TRBV2 and TRBJ2-2; the D gene is possibly TRBD1 (6 bases). Germline V gene data show CDR1 as SNHLY and CDR2 as FYNNEI. Trimming took 10 bases from V and 7 from J, leaving 19 bases between them. The CDR3 covers 14 residues. For the CDR3, the DNA is TGTGCCACTTACCAAACTACAGGGAACGGGGAGCTGTTTTTT. Translated: CATYQTTGNGELFF. The full variable domain, with the rest looked up from reference TRBV2 and TRBJ2-2, is EPEVTQTPSHQVTQMGQEVILRCVPISNHLYFYWYRQILGQKVEFLVSFYNNEISEKSEIFDDQFSVERPDGSNFTLKIRSTKLEDSAMYFCATYQTTGNGELFFGEGSRLTVL.

The V call is TRBV7-9, the J call TRBJ1-3; weak D call: TRBD1 (5 bases). The germline gives CDR1 SEHNR, CDR2 FQNEAQ (reference sequence). The CDR3 is 15 residues long. V lost 7 bases and J lost 1, with 14 bases in between. The DNA for the CDR3 is TGTGCCAGCACCCCCGACCGACAGTCTGGAAACACCATATATTTT. Translation: CASTPDRQSGNTIYF. Drawing the rest from reference TRBV7-9 and TRBJ1-3, the complete variable domain is DTGVSQNPRHKITKRGQNVTFRCDPISEHNRLYWYRQTLGQGPEFLTYFQNEAQLEKSRLLSDRFSAERPKGSFSTLEIQRTEQGDSAMYLCASTPDRQSGNTIYFGEGSWLTVV.

Written as DNA, the CDR3 is TGCGCCAGCAGCTTGGTTACTGACAATGAGCAGTTCTTC. Amino acid sequence: CASSLVTDNEQFF. This rearrangement joins TRBV5-1 to TRBJ2-1; no firm D call. V lost 0 bases to trimming and J lost 5 bases, with 6 bases between them. Germline lookup yields CDR1 SGHRS and CDR2 YFSETQ. The CDR3 runs to 13 residues.

The V gene is TRBV6-6, the J gene TRBJ2-2; unclear D gene. The germline V and J ends were trimmed by 0 bases and 5 bases, with 13 bases remaining between them. Germline V CDR1 and CDR2: MNHNY, SVGAGI (reference sequence). This CDR3 has 16 residues. The CDR3 reads CASSYSSQSATGELFF. CDR3 nucleotides: TGTGCCAGCAGTTACTCGAGCCAATCAGCAACCGGGGAGCTGTTTTTT.

This clone has a handful of counts. This chain links TRBV7-9 with TRBJ2-5; perhaps TRBD1 as D (5 bases). Per germline, CDR1 SEHNR and CDR2 FQNEAQ (reference sequence). Trimming removed 1 base from V and 5 bases from J, with 11 bases in between. The CDR3 runs 14 residues. This CDR3 reads CASSLGNGAETQYF. The CDR3 DNA sequence: TGTGCCAGCAGCTTAGGGAATGGGGCGGAGACCCAGTACTTC. The full variable domain, completed using reference TRBV7-9 and TRBJ2-5, is DTGVSQNPRHKITKRGQNVTFRCDPISEHNRLYWYRQTLGQGPEFLTYFQNEAQLEKSRLLSDRFSAERPKGSFSTLEIQRTEQGDSAMYLCASSLGNGAETQYFGPGTRLLVL.

The chain employs TRBV6-5 and TRBJ2-7; 11 nucleotides align to TRBD2. Germline CDR1 is MNHEY and CDR2 is SVGAGI. V lost 3 bases and J lost 2; bases outside the gene matches: 3. CDR3 length equals 15 residues. The CDR3 loop is CASSYSGRGAYEQYF. The CDR3 DNA reads as TGTGCCAGCAGTTATAGCGGGAGGGGCGCCTACGAGCAGTACTTC.

The V and J genes are TRBV25-1 and TRBJ2-5, with D hard to call. The CDR3 is 14 amino acids. CDR1 is MGHDK and CDR2 is SYGVNS in the germline V gene. V was trimmed by 2 bases and J by 4 bases, leaving 11 bases between them. CDR3 loop: CASSEPGAPETQYF. The CDR3 coding sequence is TGTGCCAGCAGTGAACCGGGCGCGCCAGAGACCCAGTACTTC. Full variable domain (outside the CDR3, taken from reference TRBV25-1 and TRBJ2-5): EADIYQTPRYLVIGTGKKITLECSQTMGHDKMYWYQQDPGMELHLIHYSYGVNSTEKGDLSSESTVSRIRTEHFPLTLESARPSHTSQYLCASSEPGAPETQYFGPGTRLLVL.

CDR3 sequence: CASSLARGAGNTEAFF. The CDR3 bases are TGTGCCAGCAGCTTGGCCCGGGGCGCCGGGAACACTGAAGCTTTCTTT. This chain connects TRBV5-8 to TRBJ1-1; perhaps TRBD1 as D (5 bases). Trimming cost V 0 bases and J 1 base, with 13 bases left between them. CDR1 SGHTS and CDR2 YDEGEE come from the germline V gene. The CDR3 is 16 residues long.

CDR3 DNA sequence: TGTGCCAGCAGCTCGCCAGGTATAGGAGACGGCTACACCTTC. Encoded protein: CASSSPGIGDGYTF. The genes are TRBV11-2 and TRBJ1-2; D not resolved. CDR3 length: 14 amino acids. The germline CDR1 and CDR2 sequences are SGHAT and FQNNGV. The germline V and J ends were trimmed by 4 bases and 8 bases, with 17 bases remaining between them.

This chain uses TRBV4-1 with TRBJ1-5, with D perhaps matching TRBD1 (6 bases). The CDR3 is made up of 16 amino acids. With 2 bases removed from V and 7 bases from J, the gap between germline ends came to 18 bases. Germline CDR1 and CDR2: MGHRA and YSYEKL. CDR3 in amino acids: CASSQLGTRLGQPQHF. The CDR3 DNA is TGCGCCAGCAGCCAATTGGGGACAAGGCTTGGCCAGCCCCAGCATTTT.

This clone was seen a few times. The chain combines TRBV27 with TRBJ2-2; D gene uncertain. This CDR3 comprises 14 residues. In germline, CDR1 is MNHEY, CDR2 SMNVEV (reference sequence). The V end lost 3 bases, the J end lost 1 base, and 6 bases lay between the germline ends. The CDR3 coding sequence is TGTGCCAGCAGTTTTAGGCAGAACACCGGGGAGCTGTTTTTT. Translated: CASSFRQNTGELFF.

The rearrangement joins TRBV4-1 to TRBJ1-4; 9 nucleotides agree with TRBD1. Germline trimming cut 0 bases from V and 5 bases from J; bases unmatched to any gene: 4. Per the germline V gene, CDR1 is MGHRA and CDR2 is YSYEKL. The length of the CDR3 is 16 residues. CDR3 sequence (DNA): TGCGCCAGCAGCCAAGAAGGGACAGGGAAGAATGAAAAACTGTTTTTT. This codes for CASSQEGTGKNEKLFF.

The chain employs TRBV20-1 and TRBJ1-2, with TRBD1 identical over 7 bases. Germline V gene sequence: CDR1 DFQATT, CDR2 SNEGSKA (reference sequence). Unmatched junction bases numbered 5, after V lost 5 bases and J lost 8 bases. The CDR3 is 11 residues long. In DNA, the CDR3 is TGCAGTGCTTCACAGGGGCGGGGCTACACCTTC. This translates into CSASQGRGYTF.

This chain joins TRBV6-5 and TRBJ1-1; D unresolved. Germline CDR1 and CDR2: MNHEY and SVGAGI. Trimming removed 0 bases from V and 3 bases from J, with 11 bases in between. This CDR3 is built from 15 residues. CDR3 sequence: CASSYSTDRDTEAFF. In nucleotides, the CDR3 is TGTGCCAGCAGTTACTCGACGGATAGGGACACTGAAGCTTTCTTT.